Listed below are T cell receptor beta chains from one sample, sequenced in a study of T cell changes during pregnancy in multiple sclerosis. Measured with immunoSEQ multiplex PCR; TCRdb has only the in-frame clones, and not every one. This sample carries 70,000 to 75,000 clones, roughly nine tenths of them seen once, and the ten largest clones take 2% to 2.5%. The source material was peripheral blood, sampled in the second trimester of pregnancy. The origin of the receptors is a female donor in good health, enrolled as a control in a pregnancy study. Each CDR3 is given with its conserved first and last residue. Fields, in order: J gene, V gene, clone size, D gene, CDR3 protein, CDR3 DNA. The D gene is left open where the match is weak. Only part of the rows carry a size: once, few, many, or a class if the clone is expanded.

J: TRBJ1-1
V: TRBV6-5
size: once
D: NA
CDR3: CASSPDRLNTEAFF
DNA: TGTGCCAGCAGTCCGGACAGACTGAACACTGAAGCTTTCTTT

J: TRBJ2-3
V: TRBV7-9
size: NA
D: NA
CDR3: CASTAGQPSTDTQYF
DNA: TGTGCCAGCACCGCGGGGCAGCCATCCACAGATACGCAGTATTTT

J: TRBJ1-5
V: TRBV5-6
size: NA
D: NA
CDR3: CASSLEGSNQPQHF
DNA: TGTGCCAGCAGCTTGGAGGGGTCAAATCAGCCCCAGCATTTT

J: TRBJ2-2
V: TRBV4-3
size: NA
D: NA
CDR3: CASSPGTLNTGELFF
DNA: TGCGCCAGCAGCCCCGGGACATTGAACACCGGGGAGCTGTTTTTT

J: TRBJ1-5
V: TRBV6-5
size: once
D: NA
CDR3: CASSRGGLQPQHF
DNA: TGTGCCAGCAGTAGAGGGGGTCTTCAGCCCCAGCATTTT

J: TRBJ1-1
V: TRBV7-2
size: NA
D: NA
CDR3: CASSLVRVRTSEAFF
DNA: TGTGCCAGCAGCTTAGTTAGAGTCCGCACCTCCGAAGCTTTCTTT

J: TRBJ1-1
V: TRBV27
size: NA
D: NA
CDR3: CASSWSGDTEAFF
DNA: TGTGCCAGCAGTTGGTCAGGGGACACTGAAGCTTTCTTT

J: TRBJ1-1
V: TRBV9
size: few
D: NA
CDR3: CASSDMNTEAFF
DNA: TGTGCCAGCAGCGATATGAACACTGAAGCTTTCTTT

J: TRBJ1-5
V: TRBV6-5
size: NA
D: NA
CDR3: CASSYRGQSNQPQHF
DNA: TGTGCCAGCAGTTACCGTGGCCAGTCTAATCAGCCCCAGCATTTT

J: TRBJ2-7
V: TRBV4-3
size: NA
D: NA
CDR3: CASSQDAAETYEQYF
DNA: TGCGCCAGCAGCCAAGATGCGGCAGAAACCTACGAGCAGTACTTC

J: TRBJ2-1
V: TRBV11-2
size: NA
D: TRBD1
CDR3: CASSSRQGAYNEQFF
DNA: TGTGCCAGCAGCTCTCGACAGGGAGCCTACAATGAGCAGTTCTTC

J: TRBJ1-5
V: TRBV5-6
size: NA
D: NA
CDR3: CASSLRGRDQHNQPQHF
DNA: TGTGCCAGCAGCTTGAGAGGGAGGGACCAGCACAATCAGCCCCAGCATTTT

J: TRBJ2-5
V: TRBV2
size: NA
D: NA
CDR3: CASSERQQETQYF
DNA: TGTGCCAGCAGTGAACGACAGCAAGAGACCCAGTACTTC

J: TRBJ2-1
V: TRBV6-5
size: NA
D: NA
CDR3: CASSYRGSAYNEQFF
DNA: TGTGCCAGCAGTTATCGGGGGTCCGCCTACAATGAGCAGTTCTTC

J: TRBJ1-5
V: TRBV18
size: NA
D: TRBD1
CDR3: CASSPGGGGNQPQHF
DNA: TGTGCCAGCTCCCCAGGGGGAGGCGGCAATCAGCCCCAGCATTTT

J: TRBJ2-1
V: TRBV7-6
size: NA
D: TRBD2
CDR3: CASSLGSSGGARKQFF
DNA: TGTGCCAGCAGCTTAGGGAGTAGCGGGGGGGCGAGAAAGCAGTTCTTC

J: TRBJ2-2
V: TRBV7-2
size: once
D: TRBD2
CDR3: CASSLSGGGAPGELFF
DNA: TGTGCCAGCAGCTTATCCGGCGGGGGGGCGCCCGGGGAGCTGTTTTTT

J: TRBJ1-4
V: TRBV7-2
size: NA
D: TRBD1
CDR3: CASSLAYDRGQEKLFF
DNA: TGTGCCAGCAGCTTAGCGTATGACAGGGGACAAGAAAAACTGTTTTTT

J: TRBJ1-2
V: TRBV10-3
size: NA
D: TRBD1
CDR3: CAISGTGGGYTF
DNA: TGTGCCATCAGCGGGACAGGGGGCGGCTACACCTTC

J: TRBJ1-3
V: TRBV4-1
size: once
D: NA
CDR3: CASSQVLRLNKGNTIYF
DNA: TGCGCCAGCAGCCAAGTCCTCAGGCTTAACAAGGGAAACACCATATATTTT

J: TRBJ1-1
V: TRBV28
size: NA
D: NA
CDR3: CASTSTGNMAITEAFF
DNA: TGTGCCAGCACCTCCACAGGGAATATGGCGATCACTGAAGCTTTCTTT

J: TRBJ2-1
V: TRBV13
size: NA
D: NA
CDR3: CASSPPGLAKEQFF
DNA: TGTGCCAGCAGCCCCCCAGGCCTGGCGAAGGAGCAGTTCTTC

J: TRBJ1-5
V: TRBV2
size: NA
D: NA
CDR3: CATRGGSSQPQHF
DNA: TGTGCCACACGGGGGGGGAGCAGTCAGCCCCAGCATTTT

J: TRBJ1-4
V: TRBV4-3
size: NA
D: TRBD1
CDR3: CASSQGLPGQGGEKLFF
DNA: TGCGCCAGCAGCCAGGGTCTACCAGGACAGGGGGGTGAAAAACTGTTTTTT

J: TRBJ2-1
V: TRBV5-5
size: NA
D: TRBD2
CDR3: CASVLSGNEQFF
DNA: TGTGCCAGCGTCCTTAGCGGGAATGAGCAGTTCTTC

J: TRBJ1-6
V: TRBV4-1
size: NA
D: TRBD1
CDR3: CASSQGDRVNSPLHF
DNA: TGCGCCAGCAGCCAAGGGGACAGGGTCAATTCACCCCTCCACTTT

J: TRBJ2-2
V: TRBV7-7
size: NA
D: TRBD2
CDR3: CASSSLPGTSGGPGGGELFF
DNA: TGTGCTAGCAGCTCTCTCCCCGGGACTAGCGGGGGTCCCGGGGGCGGGGAGCTGTTTTTT

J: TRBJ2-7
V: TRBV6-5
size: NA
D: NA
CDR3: CASSFQGSYEQYF
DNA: TGTGCCAGCAGTTTTCAGGGCTCCTACGAGCAGTACTTC

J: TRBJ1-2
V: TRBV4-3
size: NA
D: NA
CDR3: CASSHIMDNNYGYTF
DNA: TGCGCCAGCAGCCATATCATGGACAACAACTATGGCTACACCTTC

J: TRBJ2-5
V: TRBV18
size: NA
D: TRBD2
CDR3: CASSPPGLAGAGETQYF
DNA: TGTGCCAGCTCACCTCCGGGACTAGCGGGGGCCGGGGAGACCCAGTACTTC

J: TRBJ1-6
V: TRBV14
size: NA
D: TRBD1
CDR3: CASGQGNSPLHF
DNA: TGTGCCAGCGGACAGGGGAATTCACCCCTCCACTTT

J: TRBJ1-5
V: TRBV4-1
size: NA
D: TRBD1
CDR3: CASSQAGQDNQPQHF
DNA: TGCGCCAGCAGCCAAGCGGGACAGGACAATCAGCCCCAGCATTTT

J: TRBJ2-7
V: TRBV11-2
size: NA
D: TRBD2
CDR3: CASSRPGLVSEQYF
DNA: TGTGCCAGCAGCCGGCCGGGACTAGTTAGCGAGCAGTACTTC

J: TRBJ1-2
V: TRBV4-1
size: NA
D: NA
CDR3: CASSPSAVDYGYTF
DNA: TGCGCCAGCAGCCCATCGGCGGTCGACTATGGCTACACCTTC

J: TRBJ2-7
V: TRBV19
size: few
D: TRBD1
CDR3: CASSISGQGPREQYF
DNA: TGTGCCAGTAGTATCTCCGGACAGGGGCCAAGGGAGCAGTACTTC

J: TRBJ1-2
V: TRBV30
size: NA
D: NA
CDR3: CALRQDLNYGYTF
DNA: TGTGCCTTAAGACAGGACCTCAACTATGGCTACACCTTC

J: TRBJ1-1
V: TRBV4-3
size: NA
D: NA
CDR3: CASSQEVRVEAFF
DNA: TGCGCCAGCAGCCAAGAGGTTCGAGTAGAAGCTTTCTTT